One and the same sample provided the 27 T cell receptor beta chains below, sequenced in a study of shared clonotypes between healthy human individuals. Sequenced by immunoSEQ multiplex PCR; TCRdb stores in-frame clones only, minus some. The sample shows 2 million to 2.5 million clones, 90% to 97% of them seen only once. Sample: naive CD4+ T cells sorted from blood. Subset defined: CD45RA+ positively selected. These receptors originate from a young man in good health.

The chain employs TRBV15 and TRBJ1-3; D is possibly TRBD1 (5 bases). V dropped 0 bases and J dropped 4 bases, with 10 bases sitting between them. CDR3 length: 15 amino acids. In germline, CDR1 is LNHNV, CDR2 YYDKDF (reference sequence). Here the CDR3 DNA reads TGTGCCACCAGCAGAGAAAAGACAGTAGGAAACACCATATATTTT. It is translated as CATSREKTVGNTIYF. Together with reference TRBV15 and TRBJ1-3, the CDR3 gives the full variable domain: DAMVIQNPRYQVTQFGKPVTLSCSQTLNHNVMYWYQQKSSQAPKLLFHYYDKDFNNEADTPDNFQSRRPNTSFCFLDIRSPGLGDTAMYLCATSREKTVGNTIYFGEGSWLTVV.

This rearrangement joins TRBV7-3 to TRBJ1-6, with D uncertain. Per the germline V gene, CDR1 is SGHTA and CDR2 is FQGTGA. V lost 4 bases and J lost 12, with 13 bases in between. There are 13 residues in the CDR3. The CDR3 bases are TGTGCCAGCAGCTCCCAGAGTTTAGGACCCCTCCACTTT. Protein sequence: CASSSQSLGPLHF.

In this sample, this clone turned up once. The gene calls are TRBV27 and TRBJ2-7; no reliable D call. From germline, CDR1 is MNHEY and CDR2 SMNVEV (reference sequence). The CDR3 runs to 15 residues. Trimming left V 2 bases short and J 0 bases short, with 11 bases between. CDR3 in DNA: TGTGCCAGCAGTTTAGGGCAGGCTTACTCCTACGAGCAGTACTTC. Its translation: CASSLGQAYSYEQYF.

The chain recombines TRBV5-4 with TRBJ2-7; D unresolved. The V end lost 1 base, the J end lost 1 base, and 9 bases lay between the germline ends. The germline V gene has CDR1 SGHNT and CDR2 YYREEE (reference sequence). The CDR3 is made up of 14 amino acids. In nucleotides, the CDR3 is TGTGCCAGCAGCTTGCGGCCGGCATCCTACGAGCAGTACTTC. Translated: CASSLRPASYEQYF. The full variable domain, with the rest looked up from reference TRBV5-4 and TRBJ2-7, is ETGVTQSPTHLIKTRGQQVTLRCSSQSGHNTVSWYQQALGQGPQFIFQYYREEENGRGNFPPRFSGLQFPNYSSELNVNALELDDSALYLCASSLRPASYEQYFGPGTRLTVT.

The chain uses TRBV5-1 and TRBJ2-3; D uncertain. Germline V gene sequence: CDR1 SGHRS, CDR2 YFSETQ. This CDR3 contains 16 residues. V lost 0 bases, J lost 4 bases, and 15 bases lay in between. This CDR3 reads CASSLGVERVADTQYF. CDR3 in DNA: TGCGCCAGCAGCTTGGGGGTGGAAAGGGTCGCAGATACGCAGTATTTT.

The chain combines TRBV6-6 with TRBJ2-7; D ambiguous. CDR3 length equals 11 residues. Trimming removed 6 bases from V and 3 bases from J, with 6 bases in between. The germline V gene has CDR1 MNHNY and CDR2 SVGAGI (reference sequence). The CDR3 nucleotides are TGTGCCAGCAGCCTGGACTACGAGCAGTACTTC. Amino acid sequence: CASSLDYEQYF.

In regard to this clone: Other DNA variants within this sample encode the same CDR3. The rearrangement joins TRBV6-5 to TRBJ2-3; possibly TRBD2 for D (5 bases). Per the germline V gene, CDR1 is MNHEY and CDR2 is SVGAGI. The CDR3 is made up of 11 amino acids. V was cut by 6 bases and J by 6 bases, with 7 bases left in between. The CDR3 sequence is CASRLADTQYF. Written as DNA, the CDR3 is TGTGCCAGCAGGTTAGCGGATACGCAGTATTTT.

Worth noting for this clone: Other DNA sequences of this sample code for an identical CDR3. The chain carries TRBV6-1 and TRBJ2-7, with 7 bases aligning to TRBD1. This CDR3 contains 12 residues. V shed 6 bases and J 4 bases; nucleotides not matched to a gene: 3. Germline values: CDR1 MNHNS, CDR2 SASEGT. The CDR3: CASRDRVYEQYF. The CDR3 bases are TGTGCCAGCAGAGACAGGGTGTACGAGCAGTACTTC.

Concerning this clone itself: Other DNA sequences in this specimen translate into the identical CDR3. J is TRBJ1-3 and V is TRBV6-6; possible D gene TRBD1, 6 bases. Trimming stripped 0 bases from V and 1 base from J, with 7 bases between. Germline V gives CDR1 MNHNY, CDR2 SVGAGI (reference sequence). CDR3 length: 15 amino acids. The CDR3 is CASSYSGTSGNTIYF. Here the CDR3 DNA reads TGTGCCAGCAGTTACTCGGGGACATCTGGAAACACCATATATTTT.

The rearrangement joins TRBV5-1 to TRBJ2-1; D gene uncertain. CDR1 and CDR2 from the germline V gene are SGHRS and YFSETQ. V lost 1 base to trimming and J lost 0 bases, with 8 bases between them. This CDR3 is built from 15 residues. The CDR3 loop is CASSLITVSYNEQFF. As DNA, the CDR3 is TGCGCCAGCAGCTTGATCACAGTCTCCTACAATGAGCAGTTCTTC.

V and J are TRBV7-2 and TRBJ1-4; 10 bases are a match to TRBD1. The CDR3 loop spans 17 amino acids. Germline loops: CDR1 SGHTA, CDR2 FQGNSA. V lost 5 bases and J lost 8; bases outside the gene matches: 14. The CDR3 spells CASSTRTGGGSLEKLFF. DNA for the CDR3: TGTGCCAGCAGCACCCGGACAGGGGGGGGTAGTTTGGAAAAACTGTTTTTT.

About this clone: The identical CDR3 is also encoded by other nucleotide sequences in the sample. This rearrangement joins TRBV18 to TRBJ1-1; 7 bases match TRBD1. V gave up 2 bases and J gave up 8 bases; unmatched junction bases: 2. The CDR3 spans 12 residues. Germline values: CDR1 KGHSH, CDR2 LQKENI. CDR3 bases: TGTGCCAGCTCACCAAGACAGGGAGAAGCTTTCTTT. Encoded protein: CASSPRQGEAFF.

The chain links TRBV27 to TRBJ1-1; TRBD1 might be the D (6 bases). The CDR3 totals 16 residues. Germline V lookup: CDR1 MNHEY, CDR2 SMNVEV (reference sequence). With 3 bases removed from V and 1 base from J, the gap between germline ends came to 15 bases. The CDR3 loop reads CASSLYGGAANTEAFF. In DNA, the CDR3 is TGTGCCAGCAGTTTGTATGGGGGGGCCGCGAACACTGAAGCTTTCTTT.

The genes are TRBV2 and TRBJ2-2; TRBD2 aligns across 8 bases. V shed 7 bases, J shed 4 bases, and the junction held 11 bases outside the gene matches. This CDR3 contains 16 residues. Germline CDR1 SNHLY, CDR2 FYNNEI. CDR3 amino acids: CASTNGGAKGTGELFF. As DNA, the CDR3 is TGTGCCAGCACCAACGGGGGGGCAAAGGGCACCGGGGAGCTGTTTTTT.

This chain connects TRBV10-3 to TRBJ1-4, with unresolved D. This CDR3 has 11 residues. Germline CDR1 ENHRY, CDR2 SYGVKD. V lost 8 bases and J lost 8, with 9 bases in between. CDR3 DNA sequence: TGTGCCATCGGGTGGAACGAAAAACTGTTTTTT. This codes for CAIGWNEKLFF.

V usage is TRBV5-1 and J usage is TRBJ2-7; D is possibly TRBD1 (6 bases). Looked up from germline, CDR1 is SGHRS and CDR2 is YFSETQ. The V gene lost 3 bases and the J gene lost 1 base, with 8 bases spanning the gap. The CDR3 totals 13 residues. The CDR3 nucleotides read TGCGCCAGCAGCTGGACAGCTTCCTACGAGCAGTACTTC. Its translation: CASSWTASYEQYF.

The chain couples TRBV30 to TRBJ1-4, with D uncertain. CDR1 is GTSNPN and CDR2 is SVGIG in the germline V gene (reference sequence). V was pared by 3 bases and J by 7 bases, with 12 bases between. The CDR3 totals 13 residues. In DNA form, the CDR3 reads TGTGCCTGGAGGGGCACCCTTGTTGAAAAACTGTTTTTT. Amino acid sequence: CAWRGTLVEKLFF.

This sequence joins TRBV5-6 and TRBJ2-3; D is possibly TRBD2 (7 bases). From germline, CDR1 is SGHDT and CDR2 YYEEEE. The V end lost 1 base, the J end lost 5 bases, and 14 bases lay between the germline ends. CDR3 length equals 15 residues. The CDR3 DNA sequence: TGTGCCAGCAGCTTGTTGGCGGGGGCCGGAGATACGCAGTATTTT. Translated: CASSLLAGAGDTQYF.

DNA of the CDR3: TGTGCCAGCAGTTACCCGGGAGTTGGGGAGCTGTTTTTT. Its translation: CASSYPGVGELFF. The chain has TRBV6-6 and TRBJ2-2; D is perhaps TRBD2 (6 bases). Per the germline V gene, CDR1 is MNHNY and CDR2 is SVGAGI (reference sequence). The CDR3 is 13 residues long. Trimming removed 2 bases from V and 8 bases from J, with 9 bases in between.

This clone occurred a few times. V is TRBV10-3 and J is TRBJ1-2; D possibly corresponds to TRBD1 (6 bases). This CDR3 is built from 12 residues. V dropped 6 bases and J dropped 4 bases, with 9 bases sitting between them. From germline, CDR1 is ENHRY and CDR2 SYGVKD. This CDR3 is CAISETGYGYTF. The CDR3, as DNA: TGTGCCATCAGCGAGACAGGCTATGGCTACACCTTC.

This rearrangement joins TRBV6-5 to TRBJ2-1; D is perhaps TRBD2 (5 bases). Germline values: CDR1 MNHEY, CDR2 SVGAGI. Trimming took 4 bases from V and 5 from J, leaving 12 bases between them. This CDR3 is 14 amino acids long. The CDR3 sequence is CASSFGLGNNEQFF. DNA of the CDR3: TGTGCCAGCAGTTTTGGACTCGGAAACAATGAGCAGTTCTTC.

The V call is TRBV6-6, the J call TRBJ1-1; unclear D gene. The CDR3 is 14 amino acids. V dropped 1 base and J dropped 1 base, with 7 bases sitting between them. The V gene's germline CDR1 is MNHNY and CDR2 SVGAGI (reference sequence). CDR3 DNA: TGTGCCAGCAGTTACTTAGAGGGGAACACTGAAGCTTTCTTT. Protein product: CASSYLEGNTEAFF.

The chain joins TRBV5-5 to TRBJ2-2; no reliable D call. This CDR3 has 15 residues. The V gene's germline CDR1 is SGHKS and CDR2 YYEKEE (reference sequence). The V gene lost 0 bases and the J gene lost 0 bases, with 6 bases spanning the gap. CDR3 sequence (DNA): TGTGCCAGCAGCTTGGGCGCTACGAACACCGGGGAGCTGTTTTTT. This gives the protein CASSLGATNTGELFF.

To note about this clone: The same CDR3 can be traced to other DNA sequences in this sample. The CDR3 here is CASSLAGDTQYF. The CDR3 DNA sequence: TGCGCCAGCAGCTTGGCCGGAGATACGCAGTATTTT. This rearrangement joins TRBV5-1 to TRBJ2-3; no firm D call. This CDR3 has 12 residues. Trimming removed 0 bases at V and 5 bases at J, with 4 bases between. Germline V gene lookup returns CDR1 SGHRS and CDR2 YFSETQ.

This sequence joins TRBV5-1 and TRBJ1-4; D not resolved. The CDR3 is made up of 15 amino acids. V lost 2 bases to trimming and J lost 0 bases, with 8 bases between them. Germline V gene sequence: CDR1 SGHRS, CDR2 YFSETQ. The chain's CDR3 is CASSFGYATNEKLFF. CDR3 DNA sequence: TGCGCCAGCAGCTTTGGGTATGCAACTAATGAAAAACTGTTTTTT.

This chain connects TRBV6-6 to TRBJ2-2; D is uncertain. This CDR3 has 13 residues. V was shortened by 0 bases and J by 6 bases, with 5 bases between the two germline ends. Germline CDR1 MNHNY, CDR2 SVGAGI (reference sequence). The CDR3 reads CASSYSQAGELFF. The CDR3, as DNA: TGTGCCAGCAGTTACTCGCAGGCCGGGGAGCTGTTTTTT.

The chain uses TRBV11-2 and TRBJ2-7; TRBD1 aligns across 7 bases. The germline V gene encodes CDR1 SGHAT and CDR2 FQNNGV. This CDR3 region has 14 residues. The V segment lost 3 bases and the J segment 5 bases; nucleotides outside the gene matches: 7. The CDR3, as DNA: TGTGCCAGCAGCTTGTACAAGGGGGCCGACGAGCAGTACTTC. It is translated as CASSLYKGADEQYF.